This TCR beta chain was identified during a study of CD8 T cells in Susac syndrome. The CDR3 runs 13 residues. Germline V gives CDR1 SGHRS, CDR2 YFSETQ. V gave up 0 bases and J gave up 15 bases, with 16 bases separating them. Sequencing of TCR beta was performed on blood CD8+ T cells and on blood CD4+ T cells. The multiple sclerosis control group was made up of treatment-naive patients with stable or active relapsing-remitting disease. Negative magnetic isolation gave CD8+ and CD4+ cells; FACS enriched CD8+ TEMRA. Random hexamers primed reverse transcription of about 0.5 to 1 ug RNA. The amplification used immunoSEQ multiplex PCR on TCR beta CDR3; it spanned 54 Vbeta and 13 Jbeta. TCRdb independently ran MiXCR on the immunoSEQ multiplex PCR reads; one entry per CDR3 protein. The table has about 440,000 distinct CDR3 sequences, more than 80% seen once; the top ten hold under 0.15%. This clonotype was seen only once.

Sequenced input: CD8+ T cells from PBMCs. The rearrangement links TRBV5-1 to TRBJ2-1; a weak D match, TRBD1 (5 bases). The receptor was derived from a human donor with multiple sclerosis. Here the CDR3 DNA reads TGCGCCAGCAGCTTGGTTGCAGGGTGGGGTGTGTTCTTC. This gives the protein CASSLVAGWGVFF.